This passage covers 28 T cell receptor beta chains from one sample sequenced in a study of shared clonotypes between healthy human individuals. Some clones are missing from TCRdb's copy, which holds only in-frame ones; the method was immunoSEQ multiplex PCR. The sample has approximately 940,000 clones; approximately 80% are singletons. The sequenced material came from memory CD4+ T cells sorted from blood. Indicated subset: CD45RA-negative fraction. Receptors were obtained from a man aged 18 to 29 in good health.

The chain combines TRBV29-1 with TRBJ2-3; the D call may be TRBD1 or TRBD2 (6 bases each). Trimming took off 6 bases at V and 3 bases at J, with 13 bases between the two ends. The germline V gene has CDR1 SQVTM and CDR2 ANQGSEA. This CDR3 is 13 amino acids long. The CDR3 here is CSVDYRATDTQYF. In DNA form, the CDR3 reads TGCAGCGTGGACTACAGGGCGACAGATACGCAGTATTTT.

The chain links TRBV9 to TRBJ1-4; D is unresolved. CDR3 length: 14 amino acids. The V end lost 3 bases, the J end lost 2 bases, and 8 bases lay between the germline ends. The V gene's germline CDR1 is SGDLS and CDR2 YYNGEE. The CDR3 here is CASSGVRTNEKLFF. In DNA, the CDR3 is TGTGCCAGCAGCGGCGTTAGGACTAATGAAAAACTGTTTTTT.

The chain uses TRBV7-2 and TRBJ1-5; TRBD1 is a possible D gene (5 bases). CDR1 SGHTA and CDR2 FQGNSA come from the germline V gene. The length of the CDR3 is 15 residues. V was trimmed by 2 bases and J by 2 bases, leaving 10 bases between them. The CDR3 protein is CASSLREQGNQPQHF. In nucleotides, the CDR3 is TGTGCCAGCAGCTTAAGAGAACAGGGCAATCAGCCCCAGCATTTT.

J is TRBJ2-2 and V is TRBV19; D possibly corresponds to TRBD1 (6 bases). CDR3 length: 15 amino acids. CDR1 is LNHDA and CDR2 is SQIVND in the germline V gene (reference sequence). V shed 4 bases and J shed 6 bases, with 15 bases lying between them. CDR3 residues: CASSTLLQGPGELFF. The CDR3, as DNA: TGTGCCAGTAGTACCCTCTTACAGGGTCCCGGGGAGCTGTTTTTT.

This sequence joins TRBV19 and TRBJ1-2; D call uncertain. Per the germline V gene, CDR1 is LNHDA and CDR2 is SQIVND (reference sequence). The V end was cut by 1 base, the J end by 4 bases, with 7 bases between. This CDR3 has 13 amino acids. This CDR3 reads CASSIALGYGYTF. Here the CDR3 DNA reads TGTGCCAGTAGTATAGCGCTGGGCTATGGCTACACCTTC. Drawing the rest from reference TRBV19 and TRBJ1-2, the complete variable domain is DGGITQSPKYLFRKEGQNVTLSCEQNLNHDAMYWYRQDPGQGLRLIYYSQIVNDFQKGDIAEGYSVSREKKESFPLTVTSAQKNPTAFYLCASSIALGYGYTFGSGTRLTVV.

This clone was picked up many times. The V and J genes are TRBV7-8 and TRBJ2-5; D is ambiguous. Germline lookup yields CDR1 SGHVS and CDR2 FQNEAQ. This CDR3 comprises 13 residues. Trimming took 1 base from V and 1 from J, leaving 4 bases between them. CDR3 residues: CASSLGLQETQYF. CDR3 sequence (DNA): TGTGCCAGCAGCTTAGGGCTCCAAGAGACCCAGTACTTC.

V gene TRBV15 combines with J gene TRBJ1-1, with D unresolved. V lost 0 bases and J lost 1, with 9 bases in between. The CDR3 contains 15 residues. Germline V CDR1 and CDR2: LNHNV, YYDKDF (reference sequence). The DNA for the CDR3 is TGTGCCACCAGCAGAGAGATAGGCCAGAACACTGAAGCTTTCTTT. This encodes CATSREIGQNTEAFF.

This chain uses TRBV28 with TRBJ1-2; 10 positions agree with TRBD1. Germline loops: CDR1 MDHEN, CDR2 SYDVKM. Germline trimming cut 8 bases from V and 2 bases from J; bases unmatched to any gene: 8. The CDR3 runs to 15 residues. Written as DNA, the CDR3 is TGTGCCAGCTCGTCTCGGGGACAGGGGAACTATGGCTACACCTTC. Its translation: CASSSRGQGNYGYTF.

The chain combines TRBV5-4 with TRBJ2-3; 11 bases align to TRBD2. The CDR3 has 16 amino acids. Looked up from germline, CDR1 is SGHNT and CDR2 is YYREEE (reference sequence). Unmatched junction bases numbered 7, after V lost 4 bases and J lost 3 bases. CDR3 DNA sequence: TGTGCCAGCAGCCCGGAGCTAGCGGGAGGAACAGATACGCAGTATTTT. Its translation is CASSPELAGGTDTQYF.

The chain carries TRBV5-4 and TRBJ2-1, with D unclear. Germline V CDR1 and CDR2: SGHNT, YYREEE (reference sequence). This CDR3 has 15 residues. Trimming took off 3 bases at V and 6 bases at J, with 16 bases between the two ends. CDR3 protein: CASSSTLGWSNEQFF. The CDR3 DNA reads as TGTGCCAGCAGCTCGACTCTGGGTTGGAGCAATGAGCAGTTCTTC.

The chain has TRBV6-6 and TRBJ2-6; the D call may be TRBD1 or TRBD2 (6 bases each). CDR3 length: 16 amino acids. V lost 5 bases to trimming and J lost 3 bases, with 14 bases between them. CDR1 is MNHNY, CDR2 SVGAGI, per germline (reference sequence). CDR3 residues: CASSPIGGRGANVLTF. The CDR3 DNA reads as TGTGCCAGCAGTCCAATTGGGGGGCGTGGGGCCAACGTCCTGACTTTC.

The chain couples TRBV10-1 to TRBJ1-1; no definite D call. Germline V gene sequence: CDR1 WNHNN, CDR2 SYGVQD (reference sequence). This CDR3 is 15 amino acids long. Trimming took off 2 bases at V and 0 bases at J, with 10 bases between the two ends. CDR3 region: CASSEGSMLNTEAFF. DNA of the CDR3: TGCGCCAGCAGTGAGGGGTCAATGCTGAACACTGAAGCTTTCTTT.

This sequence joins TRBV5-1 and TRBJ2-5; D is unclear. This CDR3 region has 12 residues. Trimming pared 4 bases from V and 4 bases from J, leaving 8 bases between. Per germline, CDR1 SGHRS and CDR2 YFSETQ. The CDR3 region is CASSRPPETQYF. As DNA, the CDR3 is TGCGCCAGCAGCCGCCCCCCAGAGACCCAGTACTTC.

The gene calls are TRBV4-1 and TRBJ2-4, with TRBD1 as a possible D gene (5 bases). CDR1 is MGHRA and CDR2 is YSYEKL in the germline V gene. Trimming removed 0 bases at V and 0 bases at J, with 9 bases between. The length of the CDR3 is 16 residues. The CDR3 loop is CASSQEGALAKNIQYF. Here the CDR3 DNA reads TGCGCCAGCAGCCAAGAAGGGGCCCTAGCCAAAAACATTCAGTACTTC.

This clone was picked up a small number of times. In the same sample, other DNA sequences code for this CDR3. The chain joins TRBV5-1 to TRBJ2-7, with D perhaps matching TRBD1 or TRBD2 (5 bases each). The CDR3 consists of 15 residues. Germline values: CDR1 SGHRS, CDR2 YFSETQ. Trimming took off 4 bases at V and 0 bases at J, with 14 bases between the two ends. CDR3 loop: CASSLGVGVSYEQYF. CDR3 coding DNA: TGCGCCAGCAGCCTAGGAGTGGGGGTCTCCTACGAGCAGTACTTC.

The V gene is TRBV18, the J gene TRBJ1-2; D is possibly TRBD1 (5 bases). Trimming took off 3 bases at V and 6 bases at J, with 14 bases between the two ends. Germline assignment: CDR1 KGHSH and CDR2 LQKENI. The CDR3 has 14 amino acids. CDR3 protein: CASSPGTWGDGYTF. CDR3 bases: TGTGCCAGCTCACCCGGGACTTGGGGGGATGGCTACACCTTC.

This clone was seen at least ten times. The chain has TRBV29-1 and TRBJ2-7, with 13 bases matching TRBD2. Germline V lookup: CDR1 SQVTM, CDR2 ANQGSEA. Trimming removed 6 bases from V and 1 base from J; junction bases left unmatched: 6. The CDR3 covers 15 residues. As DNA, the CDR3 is TGCAGCGTCGGGGGGACTAGCGGGAATTCCTACGAGCAGTACTTC. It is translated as CSVGGTSGNSYEQYF.

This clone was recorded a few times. The CDR3 nucleotides read TGTGCCAGCAGTACGGGACAGGGGGCGAGAGATGGCTACACCTTC. The encoded protein is CASSTGQGARDGYTF. The rearrangement joins TRBV6-5 to TRBJ1-2; 12 nucleotides match TRBD1. This CDR3 has 15 residues. V shed 5 bases, J shed 6 bases, and the junction held 7 bases outside the gene matches. Germline V CDR1 and CDR2: MNHEY, SVGAGI.

The CDR3 region has the DNA TGTGCCAGCAGTCCTGGGCCCCGGTCGGATGGCTACACCTTC. Amino acid sequence: CASSPGPRSDGYTF. The chain links TRBV5-6 to TRBJ1-2; D uncertain. Germline values: CDR1 SGHDT, CDR2 YYEEEE. This CDR3 comprises 14 residues. Trimming cost V 5 bases and J 6 bases, with 17 bases left between them.

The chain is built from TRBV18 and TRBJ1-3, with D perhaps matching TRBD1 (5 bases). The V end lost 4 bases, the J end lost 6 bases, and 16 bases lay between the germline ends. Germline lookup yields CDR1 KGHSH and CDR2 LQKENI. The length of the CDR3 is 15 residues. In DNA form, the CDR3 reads TGTGCCAGCTCACTCCAGGGCGCAGGTGTAAACACCATATATTTT. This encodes CASSLQGAGVNTIYF.

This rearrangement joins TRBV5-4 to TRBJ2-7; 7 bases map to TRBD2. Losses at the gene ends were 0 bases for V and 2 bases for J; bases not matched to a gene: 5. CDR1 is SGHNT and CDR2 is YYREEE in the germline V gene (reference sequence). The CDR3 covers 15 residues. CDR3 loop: CASSLGGEGPYEQYF. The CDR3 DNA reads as TGTGCCAGCAGCTTGGGAGGGGAGGGGCCCTACGAGCAGTACTTC.

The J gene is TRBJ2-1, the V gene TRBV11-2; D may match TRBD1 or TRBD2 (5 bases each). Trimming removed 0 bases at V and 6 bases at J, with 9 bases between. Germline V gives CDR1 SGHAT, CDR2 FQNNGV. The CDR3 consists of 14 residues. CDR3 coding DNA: TGTGCCAGCAGCTTAGAGCAGGGACGCAATGAGCAGTTCTTC. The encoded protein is CASSLEQGRNEQFF.

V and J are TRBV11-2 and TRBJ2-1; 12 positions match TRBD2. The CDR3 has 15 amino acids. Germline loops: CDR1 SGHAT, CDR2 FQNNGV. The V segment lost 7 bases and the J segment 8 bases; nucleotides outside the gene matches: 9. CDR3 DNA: TGTGCCAGCACCCTGGCTAGCGGGGGGGCCCATGAGCAGTTCTTC. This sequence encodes CASTLASGGAHEQFF.

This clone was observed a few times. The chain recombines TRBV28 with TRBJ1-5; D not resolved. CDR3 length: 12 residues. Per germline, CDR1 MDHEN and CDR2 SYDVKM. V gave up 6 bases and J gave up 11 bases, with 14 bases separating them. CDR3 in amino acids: CASSPGSRTQHF. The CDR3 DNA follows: TGTGCCAGCAGCCCCGGATCCCGGACCCAGCATTTT.

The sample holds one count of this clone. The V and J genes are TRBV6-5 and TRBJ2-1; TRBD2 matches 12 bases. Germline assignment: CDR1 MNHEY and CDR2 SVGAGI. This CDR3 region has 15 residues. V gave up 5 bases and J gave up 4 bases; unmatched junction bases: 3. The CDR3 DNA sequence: TGTGCCAGCAGTAAGACTAGCGGGGGATACAATGAGCAGTTCTTC. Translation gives CASSKTSGGYNEQFF.

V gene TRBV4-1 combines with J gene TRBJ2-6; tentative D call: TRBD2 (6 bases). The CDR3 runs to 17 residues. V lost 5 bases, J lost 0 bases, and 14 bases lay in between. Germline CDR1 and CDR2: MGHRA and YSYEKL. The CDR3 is CASSRPGASSGANVLTF. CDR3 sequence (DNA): TGCGCCAGCAGCAGGCCGGGAGCTTCCTCTGGGGCCAACGTCCTGACTTTC.

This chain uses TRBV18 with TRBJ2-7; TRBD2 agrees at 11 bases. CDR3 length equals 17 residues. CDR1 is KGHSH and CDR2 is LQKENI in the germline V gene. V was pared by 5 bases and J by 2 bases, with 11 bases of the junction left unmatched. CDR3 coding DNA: TGTGCCAGCTCAGCAGCTTTAGCGGGAGGGGGAACCTACGAGCAGTACTTC. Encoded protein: CASSAALAGGGTYEQYF.

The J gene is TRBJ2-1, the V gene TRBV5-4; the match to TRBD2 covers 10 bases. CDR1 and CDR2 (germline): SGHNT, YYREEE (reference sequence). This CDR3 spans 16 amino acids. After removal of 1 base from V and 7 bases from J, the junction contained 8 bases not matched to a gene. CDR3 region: CASSLQVLAGLNEQFF. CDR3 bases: TGTGCCAGCAGCTTGCAGGTACTAGCGGGGCTGAATGAGCAGTTCTTC.